This T cell receptor (beta chain) was captured in a study of blood T cell repertoires in COVID-19. About the research overall: Spain, Italy and the United States supplied samples that represented acute and convalescent COVID-19.

CDR1 is LGHNA, CDR2 YNFKEQ, per germline. The CDR3 sequence is 17 residues long. Trimming at V came to 0 bases and at J to 2 bases, leaving 7 bases not matched to a gene. In the study's own analysis: Estimation of nucleated cell counts relied on the amplification of reference gene primers. Clones were read by immunoSEQ multiplex PCR, and TCRdb kept only the in-frame ones, dropping some. The DNA gave D and trimming, while V, J and clone size come from that table. The profile shows a few hundred thousand clones, less than 90% of them singletons. The TCR originated in a man between 60 and 70 years old who had recovered from COVID-19. Sequences were obtained from peripheral blood. The chain joins TRBV4-2 to TRBJ2-1; 7 bases map to TRBD2. The CDR3 nucleotides are TGTGCCAGCAGCCAAGAGGGACGAACTAGCGCCTACAATGAGCAGTTCTTC. It translates to CASSQEGRTSAYNEQFF.